The 8 T cell receptor beta chains listed next were all sequenced from one sample in a study of T cells in Graves' hyperthyroidism and ophthalmopathy. Amplified TCR beta CDR3 regions came from RNA transcripts. HTBI primers were employed in a first-round RT-PCR of the TCR CDR3. TCRdb reprocessed the multiplex PCR reads via MiXCR and lists one record per CDR3 protein. This sample carries 700,000 to 950,000 distinct CDR3 sequences, about 35% of them seen once, and the ten largest clones take around a third. Material for sequencing was blood. All receptors derive from a middle-aged woman with Graves' hyperthyroidism.

This chain uses TRBV12-3 or TRBV12-4 with TRBJ2-7; the D gene is possibly TRBD2 (6 bases). This CDR3 is 15 amino acids long. V dropped 2 bases and J dropped 2 bases, with 13 bases sitting between them. CDR3 in amino acids: CASSLQAGMTYEQYF. DNA for the CDR3: TGTGCCAGCAGTTTACAAGCGGGTATGACCTACGAGCAGTACTTC.

This clonotype was observed once. Because the CDR3 is missing its conserved closing phenylalanine or tryptophan, this is likely a read error. The limits of the CDR3 on the DNA are not certain, so only TCRdb's listed CDR3 is given. This sequence joins TRBV7-9 and TRBJ2-6; the tabulated D call, TRBD2, remains unverified against the DNA. The CDR3 has 11 amino acids, counting both end residues. Germline V lookup: CDR1 SEHNR, CDR2 FQNEAQ (reference sequence). CDR3 residues: CASSPGLAGGT.

The DNA of the CDR3 is TGTGCCAGCAGCCGACAGTCTGAAGCTTTCTTT. Encoded protein: CASSRQSEAFF. The chain carries TRBV5-8 and TRBJ1-1; D possibly corresponds to TRBD1 (5 bases). The germline gives CDR1 SGHTS, CDR2 YDEGEE. The CDR3 sequence is 11 residues long. The V end lost 4 bases, the J end lost 6 bases, and 7 bases lay between the germline ends.

The chain has TRBV4-2 and TRBJ2-3; D ambiguous. The ends were cut back, 3 bases at V and 2 bases at J, with 12 bases in the middle. The CDR3 is 15 residues long. Germline loops: CDR1 LGHNA, CDR2 YNFKEQ. For the CDR3, the DNA is TGTGCCAGCAGCCAGGATGGTCTCGCCACAGATACGCAGTATTTT. This codes for CASSQDGLATDTQYF.

J is TRBJ1-1 and V is TRBV24-1; TRBD1 agrees at 8 bases. CDR1 and CDR2 (germline): KGHDR, SFDVKD. The junction had 5 bases not matched to a gene; V was cut back by 9 bases and J by 6 bases. The CDR3 is made up of 12 amino acids. The CDR3 spells CATSGGEAEAFF. The CDR3 DNA sequence: TGTGCCACCTCAGGGGGCGAAGCTGAAGCTTTCTTT.

This clonotype was seen repeatedly, ten times or more. The chain carries TRBV2 and TRBJ2-7; D could derive from TRBD1 or TRBD2 (6 bases each). Germline assignment: CDR1 SNHLY and CDR2 FYNNEI. Trimming stripped 6 bases from V and 4 bases from J, with 16 bases between. The CDR3 totals 14 residues. The CDR3 DNA reads as TGTGCCAGCAGCAGGGACACGGGGGATTACGAGCAGTACTTC. It codes for CASSRDTGDYEQYF.

This sequence joins TRBV27 and TRBJ1-2; D is uncertain. The CDR3 is made up of 11 amino acids. Germline values: CDR1 MNHEY, CDR2 SMNVEV (reference sequence). Deletions cut 10 bases from V and 4 bases from J, with 10 bases between. Here the CDR3 reads CATRRGYGYTF. CDR3 in DNA: TGTGCCACCCGTCGCGGCTATGGCTACACCTTC.

The chain joins TRBV7-9 to TRBJ1-4; TRBD1 matches 8 bases. Unmatched junction bases numbered 2, after V lost 3 bases and J lost 8 bases. This CDR3 spans 13 amino acids. Germline V gene sequence: CDR1 SEHNR, CDR2 FQNEAQ (reference sequence). The CDR3 protein is CASSLDREEKLFF. CDR3 bases: TGTGCCAGCAGCTTGGACAGGGAGGAAAAACTGTTTTTT.